This T cell receptor beta chain was recorded in a study of T cells in Graves' hyperthyroidism and ophthalmopathy. The CDR3 has 15 amino acids. Germline loops: CDR1 MGHRA, CDR2 YSYEKL. The V and J ends lost 1 base and 8 bases respectively, with 17 bases between them. Amplified TCR beta CDR3 regions derived from RNA transcripts. The TCR CDR3 first-round RT-PCR relied on the HTBI primer set. TCRdb fed the multiplex PCR reads into MiXCR, producing one record per CDR3 protein. The repertoire holds about 520,000 distinct CDR3 sequences, 24% seen once, with roughly 10% in the top ten. The sample taken for sequencing was blood. This chain links TRBV4-1 with TRBJ1-2; no definite D call. The origin of this receptor is a woman between 25 and 40 years old with Graves' ophthalmopathy. This CDR3 reads CASSQARSSARGYTF. The CDR3 nucleotides are TGCGCCAGCAGCCAAGCCCGATCATCCGCCCGAGGCTACACCTTC.